These 9 T cell receptor beta chains originate from one sample sequenced in a study of shared clonotypes between healthy human individuals. Repertoires were generated with immunoSEQ multiplex PCR, while TCRdb's copy carries only in-frame clones and drops some. The sample holds 550,000 to 700,000 clones, roughly 73% seen once. The sample taken for sequencing was memory CD4+ T cells sorted from blood. Indicated subset: CD45RA-negative fraction. Source of these receptors: a woman in her 30s in good health.

The V call is TRBV4-1, the J call TRBJ2-4, with TRBD1 matching over 8 bases. Germline CDR1 reads MGHRA; CDR2 reads YSYEKL. V dropped 4 bases and J dropped 5; count of bases not matched to a gene: 10. There are 16 residues in the CDR3. CDR3 coding DNA: TGCGCCAGCAGCCCGGACAGGGTTAGAGGTCAAAACATTCAGTACTTC. The encoded protein is CASSPDRVRGQNIQYF.

The V gene is TRBV5-1, the J gene TRBJ2-7; D remains ambiguous. V was trimmed by 4 bases and J by 6 bases, leaving 26 bases between them. The CDR3 is made up of 17 amino acids. Germline CDR1 SGHRS, CDR2 YFSETQ. CDR3 in DNA: TGCGCCAGCAGCCCCTTCGCTGGAGTGGCCCGTTCTTTCGAGCAGTACTTC. Protein sequence: CASSPFAGVARSFEQYF. The full variable domain, completed using reference TRBV5-1 and TRBJ2-7, is KAGVTQTPRYLIKTRGQQVTLSCSPISGHRSVSWYQQTPGQGLQFLFEYFSETQRNKGNFPGRFSGRQFSNSRSEMNVSTLELGDSALYLCASSPFAGVARSFEQYFGPGTRLTVT.

The V and J genes are TRBV4-1 and TRBJ2-3; 16 bases map to TRBD2. The V gene end was trimmed by 2 bases and the J gene end by 4 bases; junction bases not matched to a gene: 9. Germline V gene data show CDR1 as MGHRA and CDR2 as YSYEKL. The CDR3 extends over 19 amino acids. CDR3 nucleotide sequence: TGCGCCAGCAGCCAACCCGGGACTAGCGGGAGGGCCGGGGCAGATACGCAGTATTTT. Protein sequence: CASSQPGTSGRAGADTQYF.

The chain is built from TRBV4-1 and TRBJ2-5, with TRBD1 as a possible D gene (5 bases). V lost 0 bases and J 4 bases, leaving 15 bases between the germline ends. Germline-derived CDR1 and CDR2 are MGHRA and YSYEKL. This CDR3 region has 16 residues. The CDR3 DNA reads as TGCGCCAGCAGCCAAGATACAGGAGAAATAGGAGAGACCCAGTACTTC. Its protein is CASSQDTGEIGETQYF.

As to this clone: The identical CDR3 is also encoded by other nucleotide sequences in the sample. The gene calls are TRBV28 and TRBJ1-5; 9 bases line up with TRBD1. The germline V gene has CDR1 MDHEN and CDR2 SYDVKM. The CDR3 is 15 amino acids. V trimming: 1 base; J trimming: 4 bases; junction bases outside the gene matches: 2. The CDR3 region is CASSLLGQGNQPQHF. The CDR3 nucleotides are TGTGCCAGCAGTTTATTGGGACAGGGAAATCAGCCCCAGCATTTT.

This clone appeared once. The V gene is TRBV18, the J gene TRBJ2-7, with 7 bases aligning to TRBD1. The trim removed 3 bases at V and 4 bases at J, leaving 21 bases unmatched. The length of the CDR3 is 19 residues. Germline lookup yields CDR1 KGHSH and CDR2 LQKENI. The CDR3 DNA is TGTGCCAGCTCACCTCCTAAGGGCCAAGGGGGCGCGTCGTGGTACGAGCAGTACTTC. It translates to CASSPPKGQGGASWYEQYF.

The chain links TRBV4-1 to TRBJ1-5, with D hard to call. Trimming pared 0 bases from V and 7 bases from J, leaving 16 bases between. Germline lookup yields CDR1 MGHRA and CDR2 YSYEKL. This CDR3 comprises 16 residues. CDR3 bases: TGCGCCAGCAGCCAAGATCGAATTAGGGCAGGCCAGCCCCAGCATTTT. Protein product: CASSQDRIRAGQPQHF.

The V and J genes are TRBV19 and TRBJ2-5, with 9 bases aligning to TRBD2. CDR1 is LNHDA and CDR2 is SQIVND in the germline V gene (reference sequence). This CDR3 contains 19 residues. The trim removed 2 bases at V and 0 bases at J, leaving 13 bases unmatched. CDR3 protein: CASSIYGGRAWSNQETQYF. DNA of the CDR3: TGTGCCAGTAGTATATATGGCGGGAGGGCCTGGTCCAACCAAGAGACCCAGTACTTC.

The J gene is TRBJ2-3, the V gene TRBV9, with D perhaps TRBD2 (6 bases). V lost 0 bases, J lost 4 bases, and 12 bases lay in between. This CDR3 has 15 residues. From germline, CDR1 is SGDLS and CDR2 YYNGEE. The chain's CDR3 is CASSVGTIGADTQYF. CDR3 DNA: TGTGCCAGCAGCGTAGGGACTATCGGGGCAGATACGCAGTATTTT.